Following are 14 T cell receptor beta chains from one sample sequenced in a study of beta chain features in type 1 diabetes. Sequenced material consisted of expressed TCRB transcripts (all of the isolated RNA was reverse transcribed). Using immunoSEQ multiplex PCR, the repertoire was profiled, and TCRdb retains in-frame clones only, with some absent. The sample lists hundreds of thousands of clones, around 15% occurring once. The sample consisted of naive CD4+ T cells from blood. The receptors derive from a man aged 18 to 30 in good health.

The genes are TRBV19 and TRBJ2-3; D gene ambiguous. Germline-derived CDR1 and CDR2 are LNHDA and SQIVND (reference sequence). Trimming removed 5 bases from V and 2 bases from J, with 8 bases in between. This CDR3 spans 13 amino acids. The CDR3 DNA sequence: TGTGCCAGTAGTGGATCGGACACAGATACGCAGTATTTT. As protein: CASSGSDTDTQYF.

The chain recombines TRBV6-1 with TRBJ2-5; 9 bases line up with TRBD2. From germline, CDR1 is MNHNS and CDR2 SASEGT. This CDR3 is built from 15 residues. V lost 8 bases and J lost 0; bases outside the gene matches: 7. CDR3 in DNA: TGTGCCAGCCTCCGGCGGGGGGGCTACCAAGAGACCCAGTACTTC. It codes for CASLRRGGYQETQYF.

The CDR3 DNA is TGTGCCAGCAGCTCCGACCTTGGGCTTTATGGCTACACCTTC. It specifies CASSSDLGLYGYTF. The chain joins TRBV5-4 to TRBJ1-2; D is unclear. This CDR3 is built from 14 residues. V was pared by 3 bases and J by 5 bases, with 14 bases between. Germline V gene data show CDR1 as SGHNT and CDR2 as YYREEE (reference sequence).

This clone turned up a few times. V and J are TRBV18 and TRBJ1-5, with 8 bases matching TRBD1. CDR1 is KGHSH and CDR2 is LQKENI in the germline V gene. V lost 3 bases and J lost 4; bases outside the gene matches: 8. The CDR3 has 16 residues. The DNA for the CDR3 is TGTGCCAGCTCACCTCCCGGACAGGGAGGGAATCAGCCCCAGCATTTT. Residues: CASSPPGQGGNQPQHF.

Here the CDR3 DNA reads TGTGCCAGCAGCTTAGGCAGCTACTATGGCTACACCTTC. This gives the protein CASSLGSYYGYTF. The V call is TRBV7-2, the J call TRBJ1-2; D remains ambiguous. V was shortened by 1 base and J by 3 bases, with 6 bases between the two germline ends. CDR1 is SGHTA and CDR2 is FQGNSA in the germline V gene. This CDR3 has 13 residues. The full variable domain, its missing parts supplied by reference TRBV7-2 and TRBJ1-2, is GAGVSQSPSNKVTEKGKDVELRCDPISGHTALYWYRQSLGQGLEFLIYFQGNSAPDKSGLPSDRFSAERTGGSVSTLTIQRTQQEDSAVYLCASSLGSYYGYTFGSGTRLTVV.

This clone was seen at least ten times. V is TRBV7-9 and J is TRBJ1-1; D gene uncertain. CDR3 length: 14 amino acids. The ends were cut back, 5 bases at V and 1 base at J, with 11 bases in the middle. Germline lookup yields CDR1 SEHNR and CDR2 FQNEAQ (reference sequence). As DNA, the CDR3 is TGTGCCAGCAGCACGTTTCTGGGGAACACTGAAGCTTTCTTT. Its translation is CASSTFLGNTEAFF.

J is TRBJ2-5 and V is TRBV9; 14 nucleotides agree with TRBD2. J was trimmed by 5 bases and V by 2 bases; bases with no gene match: 5. Germline values: CDR1 SGDLS, CDR2 YYNGEE. CDR3 length: 16 residues. In DNA form, the CDR3 reads TGTGCCAGCAGCGTCAGACTAGCGGGGGGGCACGAGACCCAGTACTTC. This translates into CASSVRLAGGHETQYF. Combining the CDR3 with reference TRBV9 and TRBJ2-5 gives the whole variable domain DSGVTQTPKHLITATGQRVTLRCSPRSGDLSVYWYQQSLDQGLQFLIQYYNGEERAKGNILERFSAQQFPDLHSELNLSSLELGDSALYFCASSVRLAGGHETQYFGPGTRLLVL.

This clone was observed a few times. The chain uses TRBV29-1 and TRBJ1-4, with 9 bases aligning to TRBD1. There are 17 residues in the CDR3. Trimming cost V 8 bases and J 0 bases; bases outside gene matches: 13. The germline CDR1 and CDR2 sequences are SQVTM and ANQGSEA. The CDR3 region has the DNA TGCAGCTTAATATCGGACAGGGGAGGGGCAACTAATGAAAAACTGTTTTTT. It translates to CSLISDRGGATNEKLFF.

The chain combines TRBV4-1 with TRBJ2-7, with TRBD2 as a possible D gene (5 bases). Germline CDR1 is MGHRA and CDR2 is YSYEKL. V shed 4 bases and J shed 5 bases, with 15 bases lying between them. CDR3 length: 14 residues. The CDR3 DNA reads TGCGCCAGCAGCCCAGGAGCGGATAGGGACGAGCAGTACTTC. This encodes CASSPGADRDEQYF.

CDR3 sequence reads: CASSLVFQSYREQYF. CDR3 sequence (DNA): TGTGCCAGCAGCTTAGTCTTTCAGTCGTATCGGGAGCAGTACTTC. The chain joins TRBV7-9 to TRBJ2-7; D gene uncertain. Trimming took 1 base from V and 7 from J, leaving 17 bases between them. Germline CDR1 and CDR2: SEHNR and FQNEAQ (reference sequence). The CDR3 consists of 15 residues. Full variable domain (rest looked up from reference TRBV7-9 and TRBJ2-7): DTGVSQNPRHKITKRGQNVTFRCDPISEHNRLYWYRQTLGQGPEFLTYFQNEAQLEKSRLLSDRFSAERPKGSFSTLEIQRTEQGDSAMYLCASSLVFQSYREQYFGPGTRLTVT.

The chain joins TRBV4-1 to TRBJ2-1; 10 positions match TRBD1. CDR3 size: 17 residues. Germline values: CDR1 MGHRA, CDR2 YSYEKL. V shed 4 bases, J shed 7 bases, and the junction held 13 bases outside the gene matches. The CDR3 coding sequence is TGCGCCAGCAGCCCGGAACCGGGACAGGGGAGAGAAAATGAGCAGTTCTTC. Its translation is CASSPEPGQGRENEQFF.

A word on this clone: At the DNA level, this CDR3 is encoded by other sequences in the same sample as well. The chain combines TRBV28 with TRBJ2-7, with TRBD1 identical over 9 bases. Trimming cost V 0 bases and J 1 base; bases outside gene matches: 1. The CDR3 runs 15 residues. In germline, CDR1 is MDHEN, CDR2 SYDVKM. The CDR3 DNA sequence: TGTGCCAGCAGTTTATGGGGACAGGGATCCTACGAGCAGTACTTC. It translates to CASSLWGQGSYEQYF.

V usage is TRBV27 and J usage is TRBJ2-5; TRBD2 agrees at 9 bases. TRBJ2-7 explains the end of the DNA better; the J call may be wrong. In germline, CDR1 is MNHEY, CDR2 SMNVEV (reference sequence). This CDR3 contains 15 residues. The CDR3 DNA reads as TGTGCCAGCAGTTTCAGGCCTAGCGGGACCTACGAGCAGTACTTC. This encodes CASSFRPSGTYEQYF.

The chain carries TRBV5-4 and TRBJ2-1; D gene ambiguous. With 5 bases removed from V and 7 bases from J, the gap between germline ends came to 10 bases. The CDR3 is made up of 12 amino acids. Per germline, CDR1 SGHNT and CDR2 YYREEE (reference sequence). CDR3 DNA sequence: TGTGCCAGCAGTTACCAGGTGAATGAGCAGTTCTTC. As protein: CASSYQVNEQFF.